Below, one T cell receptor (beta chain) is given with its context. This CDR3 is 17 amino acids long. Germline values: CDR1 MDHEN, CDR2 SYDVKM. V was trimmed by 1 base and J by 7 bases, leaving 20 bases between them. The sample is drawn from a study of blood T cell repertoires in COVID-19. Study background: Samples came from the United States, Italy and Spain, spanning acute and convalescent COVID-19.

Individuals aged about 18 to 100 years were recruited from roughly 22 US areas. Either two negative PCRs, clearance, or symptom resolution qualified Cohort 3 donors as recovered. Per the original data handling: Cell counts per sample came from amplifying reference gene primers. Some clones are missing from TCRdb's copy, which holds only in-frame ones; the method was immunoSEQ multiplex PCR. Clone size and V and J calls were adopted from that table, with D and trimming inferred from the DNA. The sample contains 250,000 or so clones, 80% to 90% of which appear only once. The source material was PBMCs or T cells enriched from blood (not recorded which). The TCR comes from a woman aged 50 to 60 who had recovered from COVID-19. The rearrangement links TRBV28 to TRBJ2-1; TRBD2 might be the D (6 bases). The CDR3 DNA sequence: TGTGCCAGCAGTTTATCGCACGGGAGAGGGTTGGGGAATGAGCAGTTCTTC. Its protein product is CASSLSHGRGLGNEQFF.